The present T cell receptor beta chain was sequenced within a study of OX40 agonist ivuxolimab in advanced cancers. Study details: People who had prior anti-PD-1, anti-PD-L1 or anti-CTLA-4 therapy could take part, and around 40% had some. Findings of the study overall: The authors also found low normalized T-cell clonal expansion in some nonresponders. CD8+ T cells (on average) carried more expanded clones than CD4+ T cells.

Only in-frame clones appear in the TCRdb table, and some are missing; sequencing was by immunoSEQ multiplex PCR. Of about 21,000 clones in the sample, about 83% were seen once. With respect to this clone: Its specificity is unknown.

Germline V lookup: CDR1 SGHVS, CDR2 FQNEAQ. With V trimmed by 5 bases and J by 5 bases, 12 bases remained unmatched. This CDR3 has 16 residues. This sample comprised CD4+ or CD8+ T cells sorted from blood, obtained in a trial of the OX40 agonist ivuxolimab. The TCR originated in an adult with an advanced solid tumor such as melanoma, head and neck, liver or kidney cancer. V usage is TRBV7-8 and J usage is TRBJ1-5; 7 bases align to TRBD1. CDR3 amino acids: CASSPLGGDSHQPQHF. The CDR3 DNA reads as TGTGCCAGCAGCCCCCTGGGGGGGGACAGTCATCAGCCCCAGCATTTT.